The 12 T cell receptor beta chains below were found in one sample sequenced in a study of T-cell reconstitution after alpha-beta-depleted transplantation in children. A library of TCRbeta sequences, prepared with unique molecular identifiers, was generated. TCRdb re-derived calls from the PCR reads in MiXCR, one entry per CDR3 protein. The repertoire has hundreds of thousands of distinct CDR3 sequences, around 8% of them found once; the top ten carry 6.3%. This specimen consisted of PBMCs, mostly from graft donor cells, obtained 180 days after TCRalphabeta/CD19-depleted stem cell transplant. The receptors originated from a male patient younger than 18 who had a stem cell transplant for acute lymphoblastic leukemia, so the T cells may come from the graft donor.

Ten or more counts support this clonotype. V usage is TRBV5-4 and J usage is TRBJ2-2, with TRBD2 as a possible D gene (6 bases). CDR3 length: 20 amino acids. Germline V gives CDR1 SGHNT, CDR2 YYREEE (reference sequence). V shed 2 bases and J shed 3 bases, with 26 bases lying between them. The CDR3 coding sequence is TGTGCCAGCAGCTTTCTCTCCACCCAACTAGCCAGGCGGGACACCGGGGAGCTGTTTTTT. Residues: CASSFLSTQLARRDTGELFF.

This clonotype showed up many times. V usage is TRBV29-1 and J usage is TRBJ1-1; 8 bases line up with TRBD1. V trimming: 6 bases; J trimming: 0 bases; junction bases outside the gene matches: 15. Germline V gene data show CDR1 as SQVTM and CDR2 as ANQGSEA. The CDR3 is made up of 17 amino acids. This CDR3 is CSVDTQRDRTLNTEAFF. The CDR3 DNA is TGCAGCGTCGATACCCAACGGGACAGGACCCTGAACACTGAAGCTTTCTTT.

This clonotype was counted at least ten times. J is TRBJ2-3 and V is TRBV5-1; 8 bases line up with TRBD1. CDR3 length: 15 residues. Germline values: CDR1 SGHRS, CDR2 YFSETQ. V was pared by 0 bases and J by 2 bases, with 2 bases of the junction left unmatched. The CDR3 sequence is CASSLGDRLTDTQYF. The CDR3 DNA reads TGCGCCAGCAGCTTGGGGGACAGGCTCACAGATACGCAGTATTTT.

The table lists this clonotype with many counts. Here the CDR3 reads CATSLGEGTEAFF. The CDR3 nucleotides read TGTGCCACATCCTTAGGGGAAGGAACTGAAGCTTTCTTT. This rearrangement joins TRBV19 to TRBJ1-1; possibly TRBD1 for D (5 bases). This CDR3 is built from 13 residues. Germline V gene sequence: CDR1 LNHDA, CDR2 SQIVND (reference sequence). V was shortened by 10 bases and J by 5 bases, with 17 bases between the two germline ends.

V gene TRBV13 combines with J gene TRBJ2-3; 7 bases fit TRBD2. The length of the CDR3 is 18 residues. Germline CDR1 PRHDT, CDR2 FYEKMQ (reference sequence). V dropped 5 bases and J dropped 4; count of bases not matched to a gene: 18. The CDR3 nucleotides are TGTGCCAGCAGCCTCACTGGGACTTTAGCGGGTGGCGCAGATACGCAGTATTTT. It is translated as CASSLTGTLAGGADTQYF. Using reference TRBV13 and TRBJ2-3 for the parts outside the CDR3, the full variable domain is AAGVIQSPRHLIKEKRETATLKCYPIPRHDTVYWYQQGPGQDPQFLISFYEKMQSDKGSIPDRFSAQQFSDYHSELNMSSLELGDSALYFCASSLTGTLAGGADTQYFGPGTRLTVL.

This clonotype has ten or more counts. The chain combines TRBV10-3 with TRBJ1-6; D gene uncertain. The V end lost 4 bases, the J end lost 7 bases, and 8 bases lay between the germline ends. This CDR3 is 13 amino acids long. Germline assignment: CDR1 ENHRY and CDR2 SYGVKD. The CDR3 DNA reads as TGTGCCATCAGTGCGGAGGTAAATTCACCCCTCCACTTT. Translating it yields CAISAEVNSPLHF.

With regard to this clonotype: A much larger clone lies a single base off, so this may be a read error. This sequence joins TRBV11-1 and TRBJ2-1; D remains unclear. Germline assignment: CDR1 SGHAT and CDR2 FQDESV (reference sequence). This CDR3 is 18 amino acids long. Trimming removed 1 base at V and 8 bases at J, with 24 bases between. This CDR3 is CASSLGSSRLTAPDEQFF. In DNA, the CDR3 is TGTGCCAGCAGCTTAGGGAGCTCGAGGTTAACCGCCCCCGATGAGCAGTTCTTC.

This clonotype was counted many times. The gene calls are TRBV20-1 and TRBJ2-3; D is perhaps TRBD1 (6 bases). V was clipped by 0 bases and J by 5 bases, with 12 bases between them. Germline CDR1 is DFQATT and CDR2 is SNEGSKA (reference sequence). This CDR3 is built from 14 residues. In DNA, the CDR3 is TGCAGTGCTAGAGATCCCCAGGGACAAGATACGCAGTATTTT. This translates into CSARDPQGQDTQYF.

Many counts were recorded for this clonotype. The rearrangement links TRBV19 to TRBJ2-3, with 9 bases fitting TRBD1. Trimming removed 0 bases from V and 8 bases from J; junction bases left unmatched: 6. The CDR3 totals 15 residues. Germline CDR1 is LNHDA and CDR2 is SQIVND (reference sequence). The CDR3 DNA is TGTGCCAGTAGTATAGAACAGGGGGCTGCGGGTACGCAGTATTTT. Amino acid sequence: CASSIEQGAAGTQYF. The full variable domain, completed using reference TRBV19 and TRBJ2-3, is DGGITQSPKYLFRKEGQNVTLSCEQNLNHDAMYWYRQDPGQGLRLIYYSQIVNDFQKGDIAEGYSVSREKKESFPLTVTSAQKNPTAFYLCASSIEQGAAGTQYFGPGTRLTVL.

In this sample, this clonotype turned up many times. The rearrangement joins TRBV6-5 to TRBJ2-3, with D perhaps TRBD2 (6 bases). V was pared by 6 bases and J by 8 bases, with 9 bases between. The CDR3 has 11 residues. Germline V gene data show CDR1 as MNHEY and CDR2 as SVGAGI. The CDR3, as DNA: TGTGCCAGCAGGGAGGGAGCTACGCAGTATTTT. Protein sequence: CASREGATQYF.

There are many counts of this clonotype. The chain has TRBV5-6 and TRBJ2-7; possible D gene TRBD1, 5 bases. The CDR3 loop spans 15 amino acids. V was shortened by 2 bases and J by 4 bases, with 16 bases between the two germline ends. In germline, CDR1 is SGHDT, CDR2 YYEEEE. The CDR3 protein is CASSFTGQGPYEQYF. The CDR3, as DNA: TGTGCCAGCAGCTTTACAGGCCAAGGCCCTTACGAGCAGTACTTC.

The table lists this clonotype with many counts. The J gene is TRBJ2-1, the V gene TRBV6-2 or TRBV6-3; no reliable D call. The CDR3 extends over 12 amino acids. The V end lost 6 bases, the J end lost 4 bases, and 7 bases lay between the germline ends. The germline V gene has CDR1 MNHEY and CDR2 SVGEGT. CDR3 DNA: TGTGCCAGCAGGGCGACGTACAATGAGCAGTTCTTC. Protein product: CASRATYNEQFF.